This T cell receptor beta chain was sequenced during a study of beta chain features in type 1 diabetes. Study-level background: No patient-donor differences in age, gender, total cells or subset yield.

In regard to this clone: What it binds is not known.

Overall study results and limits: There was a moderate but significant shortening of TCRB CDR3s in all four CD4+ subsets of Type 1 diabetes patients.

This CDR3 spans 17 amino acids. The ends were cut back, 0 bases at V and 3 bases at J, with 14 bases in the middle. From germline, CDR1 is LGHNA and CDR2 YSLEER. The isolated RNA, all of it, was reverse transcribed, so expressed TCRB transcripts were what got sequenced. Each sample of naive, central memory or regulatory T cells had, on average, approximately 3.5 million reads. The assay was immunoSEQ multiplex PCR, and TCRdb's table has in-frame clones only and misses some. This table holds hundreds of thousands of clones, around 15% found once. V is TRBV4-3 and J is TRBJ1-4; D gene uncertain. The clonotype comes from a man aged 18-30 years with type 1 diabetes. Input material: naive CD4+ T cells from blood. The CDR3 DNA reads TGCGCCAGCAGCCAAGAAGGCGCTGGGAGCCCTAATGAAAAACTGTTTTTT. Encoded protein: CASSQEGAGSPNEKLFF.